This T cell receptor (beta chain) was identified in a study of T cell responses to AZD1222 COVID-19 vaccine. The overall study: Researchers grouped second doses given at about 4 or about 12 weeks into one pool.

V lost 8 bases to trimming and J lost 8 bases, with 12 bases between them. This CDR3 has 12 amino acids. In germline, CDR1 is MNHNS, CDR2 SASEGT. The repertoire was sequenced with immunoSEQ multiplex PCR; TCRdb's copy has only in-frame clones and lacks some. The table lists some 150,000 clones, more than 90% of them singletons. Turning to this clone: Its antigen is not known.

Notes on the study in general: The donor group comprised mostly white British people and more females; the analysis possibly underestimated clonal diversity.

Sequencing was performed on peripheral blood, taken on day 0 of AZD1222 vaccination. The sequence was collected from an adult in good health. The chain carries TRBV6-1 and TRBJ1-4; unclear D gene. This chain's CDR3 is CASCLVFEKLFF. CDR3 DNA sequence: TGTGCCAGCTGCCTTGTTTTCGAAAAACTGTTTTTT.